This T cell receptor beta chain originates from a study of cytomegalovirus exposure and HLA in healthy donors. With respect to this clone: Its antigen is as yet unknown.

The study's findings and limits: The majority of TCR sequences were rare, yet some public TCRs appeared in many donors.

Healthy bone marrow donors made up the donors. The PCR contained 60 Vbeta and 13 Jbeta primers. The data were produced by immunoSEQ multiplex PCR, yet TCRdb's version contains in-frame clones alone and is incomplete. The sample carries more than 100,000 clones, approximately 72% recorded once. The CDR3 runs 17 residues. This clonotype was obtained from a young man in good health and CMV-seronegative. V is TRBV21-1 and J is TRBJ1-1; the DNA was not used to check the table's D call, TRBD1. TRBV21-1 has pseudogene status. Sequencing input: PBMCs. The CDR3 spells CASSKPGRGRLSTEAFF. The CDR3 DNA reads TGTGCCAGCAGCAAACCCGGCAGGGGGCGTCTGTCGACTGAAGCTTTCTTT.